Each of the 26 T cell receptor beta chains below was sequenced from the same sample in a study of T cell clones after liver transplantation. Here immunoSEQ multiplex PCR was the method, and the copy in TCRdb shows in-frame clones only, minus some. The sample has 55,000 to 75,000 clones, approximately 63% seen once. The source was CD4+ T cells from blood, collected at the approximately 15-month timepoint. These receptors were taken from a human patient who received a liver transplant. Part of the T cells may come from the graft donor.

The rearrangement joins TRBV5-1 to TRBJ1-5; TRBD1 agrees at 12 bases. The CDR3 spans 17 residues. The J segment lost 2 bases and the V segment lost 2 bases, leaving 5 bases of the junction unmatched. The V gene's germline CDR1 is SGHRS and CDR2 YFSETQ. DNA of the CDR3: TGCGCCAGCAGCTTAGGGACAGGGGGCATAGGCAATCAGCCCCAGCATTTT. This gives the protein CASSLGTGGIGNQPQHF.

CDR3 coding DNA: TGTGCCAGTAGTACCGGCCTGACGGGCGAGCAGTACGTC. Its protein is CASSTGLTGEQYV. The chain carries TRBV19 and TRBJ2-7; no reliable D call. The CDR3 is made up of 13 amino acids. Germline assignment: CDR1 LNHDA and CDR2 SQIVND (reference sequence). The V end lost 4 bases, the J end lost 6 bases, and 13 bases lay between the germline ends.

This clone was seen once. The V and J genes are TRBV28 and TRBJ2-3, with D hard to call. The germline CDR1 and CDR2 sequences are MDHEN and SYDVKM. V dropped 5 bases and J dropped 4 bases, with 7 bases sitting between them. The CDR3 runs to 12 residues. The CDR3 loop reads CASSPTSDTQYF. The CDR3 region has the DNA TGTGCCAGCAGTCCCACCTCAGATACGCAGTATTTT.

This clone appeared a few times. The V call is TRBV5-6, the J call TRBJ1-6; no reliable D call. Germline V gene lookup returns CDR1 SGHDT and CDR2 YYEEEE. V was cut by 1 base and J by 11 bases, with 16 bases left in between. This CDR3 region has 15 residues. The CDR3 region has the DNA TGTGCCAGCAGCTTGAATCGAAACGCGAATCCACCCCTCCACTTT. Translating gives CASSLNRNANPPLHF.

The V gene is TRBV6-5, the J gene TRBJ1-4, with D unresolved. The CDR3 is made up of 14 amino acids. Trimming shortened V by 6 bases and J by 7 bases, and 15 bases separated the two germline ends. Per the germline V gene, CDR1 is MNHEY and CDR2 is SVGAGI. The CDR3 sequence: CASSPPWPGEKLFF. DNA for the CDR3: TGTGCCAGCAGCCCCCCCTGGCCGGGTGAAAAACTGTTTTTT.

This chain connects TRBV7-2 to TRBJ2-3, with D hard to call. With 8 bases removed from V and 9 bases from J, the gap between germline ends came to 15 bases. This CDR3 region has 12 residues. The germline CDR1 and CDR2 sequences are SGHTA and FQGNSA. The CDR3 DNA reads TGTGCCAGCGCCCCTAGGGTTGGAACGCAGTATTTT. Encoded protein: CASAPRVGTQYF.

J is TRBJ1-1 and V is TRBV7-9; 8 bases line up with TRBD1. CDR1 is SEHNR and CDR2 is FQNEAQ in the germline V gene (reference sequence). This CDR3 spans 14 amino acids. With V trimmed by 4 bases and J by 4 bases, 5 bases remained unmatched. CDR3 in DNA: TGTGCCAGCAGCTCACAGGGGGAGGGCACTGAAGCTTTCTTT. It encodes CASSSQGEGTEAFF. The full variable domain, in which reference TRBV7-9 and TRBJ1-1 provide the parts outside the CDR3, is DTGVSQNPRHKITKRGQNVTFRCDPISEHNRLYWYRQTLGQGPEFLTYFQNEAQLEKSRLLSDRFSAERPKGSFSTLEIQRTEQGDSAMYLCASSSQGEGTEAFFGQGTRLTVV.

In its sample, this clone ranks as medium-sized (0.01 to 0.1%). The rearrangement uses TRBV2 and TRBJ1-5, with no clear D. The CDR3 has 13 residues. Germline assignment: CDR1 SNHLY and CDR2 FYNNEI. The ends were cut back, 5 bases at V and 3 bases at J, with 8 bases in the middle. CDR3 sequence: CASSSDLNQPQHF. The CDR3 nucleotides are TGTGCCAGCAGTTCGGACCTCAATCAGCCCCAGCATTTT. Using reference TRBV2 and TRBJ1-5 for the parts outside the CDR3, the full variable domain is EPEVTQTPSHQVTQMGQEVILRCVPISNHLYFYWYRQILGQKVEFLVSFYNNEISEKSEIFDDQFSVERPDGSNFTLKIRSTKLEDSAMYFCASSSDLNQPQHFGDGTRLSIL.

The gene calls are TRBV13 and TRBJ1-1; a weak D match, TRBD1 (5 bases). V lost 2 bases and J lost 5, with 18 bases in between. CDR1 PRHDT and CDR2 FYEKMQ come from the germline V gene (reference sequence). This CDR3 spans 16 amino acids. In nucleotides, the CDR3 is TGTGCCAGCAGCTTACGCTTTGAGGGGTTAGGGACTGAAGCTTTCTTT. It yields the protein CASSLRFEGLGTEAFF.

This sequence joins TRBV14 and TRBJ2-3; D is unclear. Trimming removed 0 bases from V and 9 bases from J, with 10 bases in between. This CDR3 is built from 13 residues. Per the germline V gene, CDR1 is SGHDN and CDR2 is FVKESK. The CDR3, as DNA: TGTGCCAGCAGCCAAGATCTGGTAGACACGCAGTATTTT. Encoded protein: CASSQDLVDTQYF.

This clone was recorded only once. This rearrangement joins TRBV28 to TRBJ1-1; D is ambiguous. The CDR3 has 11 amino acids. The germline V and J ends were trimmed by 7 bases and 5 bases, with 8 bases remaining between them. Germline lookup yields CDR1 MDHEN and CDR2 SYDVKM. The CDR3 loop is CASTERTEAFF. The CDR3 coding sequence is TGTGCCAGCACCGAGCGGACTGAAGCTTTCTTT.

The chain employs TRBV7-9 and TRBJ2-3, with unresolved D. CDR1 and CDR2 (germline): SEHNR, FQNEAQ (reference sequence). The V end lost 1 base, the J end lost 5 bases, and 7 bases lay between the germline ends. This CDR3 has 13 amino acids. The CDR3 region has the DNA TGTGCCAGCAGCTTAGTTAGGCAAGATACGCAGTATTTT. Its translation: CASSLVRQDTQYF.

CDR3 sequence (DNA): TGTGCCAGCAGTCAAACGGACGGCGATCAGCCCCAGCATTTT. This sequence encodes CASSQTDGDQPQHF. The gene calls are TRBV6-5 and TRBJ1-5; D unresolved. The V end was cut by 5 bases, the J end by 5 bases, with 13 bases between. The CDR3 extends over 14 amino acids. Germline CDR1 is MNHEY and CDR2 is SVGAGI.

This rearrangement joins TRBV4-2 to TRBJ1-2, with D unclear. In germline, CDR1 is LGHNA, CDR2 YNFKEQ. V dropped 0 bases and J dropped 0 bases, with 5 bases sitting between them. This CDR3 region has 14 residues. DNA for the CDR3: TGTGCCAGCAGCCAAGAACAATCTAACTATGGCTACACCTTC. This sequence encodes CASSQEQSNYGYTF.

Only a few counts were recorded for this clone. The chain recombines TRBV6-5 with TRBJ1-5; D is possibly TRBD1 (5 bases). Trimming stripped 6 bases from V and 2 bases from J, with 8 bases between. Germline CDR1 and CDR2: MNHEY and SVGAGI. The length of the CDR3 is 13 residues. CDR3 in amino acids: CASRKTGNQPQHF. CDR3 coding DNA: TGTGCCAGCAGAAAGACAGGCAATCAGCCCCAGCATTTT.

The chain is built from TRBV6-5 and TRBJ2-1; 11 bases align to TRBD1. Germline V gene sequence: CDR1 MNHEY, CDR2 SVGAGI. Germline trimming cut 6 bases from V and 6 bases from J; bases unmatched to any gene: 7. The CDR3 runs to 15 residues. CDR3 in DNA: TGTGCCAGCAGCACGCGGACAGGGGGCATCAATGAGCAGTTCTTC. This encodes CASSTRTGGINEQFF.

The genes are TRBV9 and TRBJ2-1, with D perhaps assigned TRBD1 or TRBD2 (6 bases each). Germline CDR1 reads SGDLS; CDR2 reads YYNGEE. The CDR3 length is 14 residues. V dropped 4 bases and J dropped 5 bases, with 13 bases sitting between them. The CDR3 here is CASSPVGGNNEQFF. In DNA, the CDR3 is TGTGCCAGCAGCCCAGTGGGGGGCAACAATGAGCAGTTCTTC.

The chain couples TRBV7-9 to TRBJ2-5, with 9 nucleotides matching TRBD2. CDR1 is SEHNR and CDR2 is FQNEAQ in the germline V gene (reference sequence). The CDR3 is made up of 16 amino acids. V gave up 1 base and J gave up 4 bases; unmatched junction bases: 7. Here the CDR3 reads CASSLGAGGPRETQYF. The CDR3 DNA sequence: TGTGCCAGCAGCTTAGGTGCGGGGGGGCCTCGAGAGACCCAGTACTTC.

The rearrangement links TRBV25-1 to TRBJ1-2; D remains ambiguous. The V gene lost 3 bases and the J gene lost 4 bases, with 0 bases spanning the gap. From germline, CDR1 is MGHDK and CDR2 SYGVNS. CDR3 length equals 10 residues. The CDR3 DNA reads TGTGCCAGCAGTGACTATGGCTACACCTTC. It codes for CASSDYGYTF.

The chain uses TRBV29-1 and TRBJ2-1; no clear D. Germline values: CDR1 SQVTM, CDR2 ANQGSEA. V lost 7 bases, J lost 5 bases, and 6 bases lay in between. This CDR3 spans 10 amino acids. DNA of the CDR3: TGCAGCGCCCAAGACAATGAGCAGTTCTTC. It yields the protein CSAQDNEQFF.

This clone was seen only a few times. This chain connects TRBV5-8 to TRBJ2-6, with 10 nucleotides matching TRBD1. CDR1 and CDR2 from the germline V gene are SGHTS and YDEGEE. The CDR3 is 16 residues long. J was trimmed by 11 bases and V by 0 bases; bases with no gene match: 8. CDR3 DNA sequence: TGTGCCAGCAGCTTGGAGGGACAGGGGTCACGGGACGTCCTGACTTTC. Translating gives CASSLEGQGSRDVLTF.

The gene calls are TRBV28 and TRBJ2-3; 7 bases match TRBD1. The CDR3 loop spans 14 amino acids. Germline CDR1 is MDHEN and CDR2 is SYDVKM. V trimming: 6 bases; J trimming: 3 bases; junction bases outside the gene matches: 6. Written as DNA, the CDR3 is TGTGCCAGCAGCACGACAGGGATTACAGATACGCAGTATTTT. This encodes CASSTTGITDTQYF.

The CDR3 is CASSPELLTDTQYF. CDR3 DNA sequence: TGTGCCAGCTCACCAGAACTCCTCACAGATACGCAGTATTTT. The chain employs TRBV18 and TRBJ2-3; no firm D call. V was trimmed by 2 bases and J by 2 bases, leaving 8 bases between them. This CDR3 contains 14 residues. Germline V gene data show CDR1 as KGHSH and CDR2 as LQKENI.

The chain links TRBV27 to TRBJ2-2, with TRBD1 matching over 11 bases. CDR3 length: 15 residues. V lost 5 bases, J lost 7 bases, and 6 bases stayed unmatched. Germline V gives CDR1 MNHEY, CDR2 SMNVEV (reference sequence). The CDR3 bases are TGTGCCAGCAGTGGCCGGGACAGGGGGATCGGGGAGCTGTTTTTT. This gives the protein CASSGRDRGIGELFF.

This chain joins TRBV5-1 and TRBJ1-1, with a weak D call TRBD1 (6 bases). This CDR3 is 14 amino acids long. Germline values: CDR1 SGHRS, CDR2 YFSETQ. With 3 bases removed from V and 1 base from J, the gap between germline ends came to 10 bases. The CDR3 region has the DNA TGCGCCAGCAGCTCACAGGGAGAGAACACTGAAGCTTTCTTT. This translates into CASSSQGENTEAFF.

The genes are TRBV30 and TRBJ2-5, with 7 bases lining up with TRBD1. CDR3 length equals 13 residues. Germline V gives CDR1 GTSNPN, CDR2 SVGIG (reference sequence). The V and J ends lost 5 bases and 5 bases, in that order; junction bases with no gene match: 8. In DNA, the CDR3 is TGTGCCTGGGCACGGGACAGTTTGGAGACCCAGTACTTC. The encoded protein is CAWARDSLETQYF.